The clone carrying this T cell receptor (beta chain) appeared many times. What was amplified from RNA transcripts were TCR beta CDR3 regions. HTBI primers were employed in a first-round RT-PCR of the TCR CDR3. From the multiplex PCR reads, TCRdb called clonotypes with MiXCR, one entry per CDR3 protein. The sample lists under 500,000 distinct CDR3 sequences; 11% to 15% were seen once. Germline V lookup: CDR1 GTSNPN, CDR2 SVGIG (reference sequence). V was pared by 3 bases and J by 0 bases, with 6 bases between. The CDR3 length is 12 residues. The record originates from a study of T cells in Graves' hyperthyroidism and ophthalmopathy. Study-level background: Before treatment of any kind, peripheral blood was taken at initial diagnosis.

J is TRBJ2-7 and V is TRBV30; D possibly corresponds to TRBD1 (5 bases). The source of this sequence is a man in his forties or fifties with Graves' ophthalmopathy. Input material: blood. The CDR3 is CAWSDSSYEQYF. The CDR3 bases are TGTGCCTGGAGCGACAGCTCCTACGAGCAGTACTTC.